These 21 T cell receptor beta chains were all obtained from the same sample, sequenced in a study of blood T cells in healthy people across ages. A second PCR of about 7 to 11 cycles used a sample-barcoded 5' primer and a J-beta primer mix. TCRdb independently ran MiXCR on the 5' RACE reads; one entry per CDR3 protein. The sample lists approximately 760,000 distinct CDR3 sequences, roughly 25% occurring once. These data were likewise used in another study, on T cells of mothers and their children.

The sample comprised blood. The receptors here all came from a boy aged 5-17 years in good health.

This clonotype showed up just a few times. The rearrangement links TRBV20-1 to TRBJ2-3; D might be TRBD2 (7 bases). The V and J ends lost 6 bases and 2 bases respectively, with 18 bases between them. Germline values: CDR1 DFQATT, CDR2 SNEGSKA (reference sequence). The CDR3 runs to 15 residues. CDR3 loop: CSALKPAGATDTQYF. CDR3 sequence (DNA): TGCAGTGCCCTCAAACCCGCGGGGGCCACAGATACGCAGTATTTT.

This clonotype was seen a handful of times. The gene calls are TRBV13 and TRBJ2-3, with D tentatively TRBD1 (5 bases). The germline V and J ends were trimmed by 5 bases and 10 bases, with 16 bases remaining between them. This CDR3 spans 13 amino acids. Germline V CDR1 and CDR2: PRHDT, FYEKMQ (reference sequence). The CDR3 here is CASSLTLGRAQYF. In DNA form, the CDR3 reads TGTGCCAGCAGCCTCACGTTGGGGCGTGCGCAGTATTTT.

This clonotype was observed a few times. The chain uses TRBV7-3 and TRBJ2-7; tentative D call: TRBD2 (5 bases). The V end lost 5 bases, the J end lost 0 bases, and 23 bases lay between the germline ends. CDR1 and CDR2 (germline): SGHTA, FQGTGA. The length of the CDR3 is 18 residues. The CDR3 DNA reads as TGTGCCAGCAGCCCTCGAGGTCCAGCGGCCCCAAGCTCCTACGAGCAGTACTTC. It translates to CASSPRGPAAPSSYEQYF.

To note about this clonotype: The junction shows a germline mismatch at one end, possibly a read error. The chain carries TRBV18 and TRBJ2-1; 10 nucleotides match TRBD1. Per the germline V gene, CDR1 is KGHSH and CDR2 is LQKENI. There are 15 residues in the CDR3. The CDR3 region has the DNA TGTGCCAGCTCACCCCCGGGACAGGGGTTTGGGGAGCAGAACTTC. It translates to CASSPPGQGFGEQNF. The full variable domain, rest sourced from reference TRBV18 and TRBJ2-1, is NAGVMQNPRHLVRRRGQEARLRCSPMKGHSHVYWYRQLPEEGLKFMVYLQKENIIDESGMPKERFSAEFPKEGPSILRIQQVVRGDSAAYFCASSPPGQGFGEQNFGPGTRLTVL.

Notes on this clonotype: A much larger clone lies one base from this, so it may be a read error. The J gene is TRBJ2-7, the V gene TRBV28; D unclear. The CDR3 contains 14 residues. The V gene's germline CDR1 is MDHEN and CDR2 SYDVKM. Here the CDR3 reads CVSTESKVTYEQYF. CDR3 bases: TGTGTCAGCACCGAGTCGAAGGTTACCTACGAGCAGTACTTC.

V gene TRBV10-3 combines with J gene TRBJ2-5; D tentatively fits TRBD1 or TRBD2 (5 bases each). The J call could be wrong; TRBJ2-7 is a better fit for the DNA end. The CDR3 consists of 16 residues. Germline assignment: CDR1 ENHRY and CDR2 SYGVKD. The CDR3 DNA is TGTGCCATCAGGGACACATCTAATGACTACTCCTACGAGCAGTACTTC. It codes for CAIRDTSNDYSYEQYF.

The rearrangement joins TRBV10-3 to TRBJ1-2; D remains unclear. The CDR3 covers 12 residues. The germline gives CDR1 ENHRY, CDR2 SYGVKD. Trimming cost V 1 base and J 6 bases, with 6 bases left between them. CDR3 nucleotides: TGTGCCATCAGTGAGTTACCCGATGGCTACACCTTC. As protein: CAISELPDGYTF.

This clonotype was observed a single time. The rearrangement joins TRBV27 to TRBJ2-5; no firm D call. CDR1 and CDR2 (germline): MNHEY, SMNVEV (reference sequence). CDR3 length: 14 residues. V lost 7 bases to trimming and J lost 1 base, with 13 bases between them. Here the CDR3 reads CASNSGYPQETQYF. The CDR3 DNA sequence: TGTGCCAGCAACTCCGGGTACCCCCAAGAGACCCAGTACTTC.

The chain employs TRBV12-3 or TRBV12-4 and TRBJ2-1; D gene uncertain. V was cut by 1 base and J by 13 bases, with 14 bases left in between. The CDR3 totals 13 residues. CDR3 sequence (DNA): TGTGCCAGCAGTTTAGTCATGATTAGAACCCAGTTCTTC. Translation: CASSLVMIRTQFF.

The gene calls are TRBV6-2 or TRBV6-3 and TRBJ1-6, with TRBD1 identical over 7 bases. Germline-derived CDR1 and CDR2 are MNHEY and SVGEGT. The CDR3 covers 15 residues. Losses at the gene ends were 2 bases for V and 7 bases for J; bases not matched to a gene: 5. CDR3 region: CASSYEQGRNSPLHF. Here the CDR3 DNA reads TGTGCCAGCAGTTACGAACAGGGGCGGAATTCACCCCTCCACTTT.

The rearrangement links TRBV12-3 or TRBV12-4 to TRBJ1-2, with a weak D call TRBD1 (6 bases). The CDR3 is made up of 14 amino acids. Trimming shortened V by 3 bases and J by 8 bases, and 16 bases separated the two germline ends. The CDR3 DNA sequence: TGTGCCAGCAGTTTTGGGGGGCTGAGCGGGGGCTACACCTTC. Its translation is CASSFGGLSGGYTF.

The gene calls are TRBV20-1 and TRBJ2-5; D is possibly TRBD2 (5 bases). Gene TRBJ2-7 matches the end of the DNA better, so the J call may be wrong. CDR1 DFQATT and CDR2 SNEGSKA come from the germline V gene (reference sequence). The CDR3 loop spans 15 amino acids. Written as DNA, the CDR3 is TGCAGTGCTAGAGATCGCAGCGTGACTACCTACGAGCAGTACTTC. Translation: CSARDRSVTTYEQYF.

V and J are TRBV29-1 and TRBJ2-7; 10 bases line up with TRBD1. CDR1 is SQVTM, CDR2 ANQGSEA, per germline. CDR3 length equals 12 residues. J lost 9 bases, V lost 4 bases, and 6 bases had no gene match. The chain's CDR3 is CSVGQGAHGQYF. The CDR3 DNA reads TGCAGCGTTGGACAGGGGGCCCACGGGCAGTACTTC.

This clonotype was found a few times. The rearrangement uses TRBV9 and TRBJ2-1; 8 nucleotides line up with TRBD1. The junction had 9 bases not matched to a gene; V was cut back by 3 bases and J by 10 bases. From germline, CDR1 is SGDLS and CDR2 YYNGEE. This CDR3 is 14 amino acids long. CDR3 bases: TGTGCCAGCAGCGGGGGAGGACAGGGCATCGAGCAGTTCTTC. This sequence encodes CASSGGGQGIEQFF.

There are a few counts of this clonotype. The chain couples TRBV3-1 to TRBJ2-5, with D hard to call. CDR1 and CDR2 (germline): LGHDT, YNNKEL (reference sequence). Between the trimmed V and J ends, which lost 1 base and 5 bases, there was a span of 17 bases. The CDR3 contains 16 residues. For the CDR3, the DNA is TGTGCCAGCAGCCAAGGAGGAGCTCGGATGTCGGAGACCCAGTACTTC. The encoded protein is CASSQGGARMSETQYF.

In DNA form, the CDR3 reads TGTGCCAGCATGATCGGGGGGCCGGGCACAGATACGCAGTATTTT. It translates to CASMIGGPGTDTQYF. The chain recombines TRBV2 with TRBJ2-3, with a tentative D call TRBD2 (7 bases). The CDR3 has 15 residues. Germline CDR1 reads SNHLY; CDR2 reads FYNNEI. Trimming removed 7 bases from V and 1 base from J, with 15 bases in between.

This clonotype was found a few times. This chain uses TRBV5-5 with TRBJ2-1; D is perhaps TRBD1 or TRBD2 (5 bases each). This CDR3 comprises 17 residues. The germline gives CDR1 SGHKS, CDR2 YYEKEE (reference sequence). Trimming pared 0 bases from V and 4 bases from J, leaving 17 bases between. The DNA of the CDR3 is TGTGCCAGCAGCTTGGTTTGGGGGTTAGTGGGATACAATGAGCAGTTCTTC. Encoded protein: CASSLVWGLVGYNEQFF.

V gene TRBV4-3 combines with J gene TRBJ2-1; maybe TRBD2 (6 bases). CDR1 and CDR2 from the germline V gene are LGHNA and YSLEER. The V end lost 1 base, the J end lost 4 bases, and 11 bases lay between the germline ends. The CDR3 covers 15 residues. Written as DNA, the CDR3 is TGCGCCAGCAGCCAAGTGGGGGGAGGTTACAATGAGCAGTTCTTC. Translation gives CASSQVGGGYNEQFF.

This chain connects TRBV20-1 to TRBJ2-7; 7 bases fit TRBD2. CDR1 is DFQATT and CDR2 is SNEGSKA in the germline V gene (reference sequence). The CDR3 consists of 13 residues. The V gene end was trimmed by 2 bases and the J gene end by 3 bases; junction bases not matched to a gene: 4. The CDR3 DNA reads as TGCAGTGCTAGAATGTGGGGGGGCTACGAGCAGTACTTC. Amino acids: CSARMWGGYEQYF.

The chain couples TRBV5-6 to TRBJ2-1; 13 bases align to TRBD2. The CDR3 spans 18 residues. The ends lost 1 base at V and 1 base at J; junction bases unmatched: 5. Germline CDR1 and CDR2: SGHDT and YYEEEE. This CDR3 is CASSLTGLAGRSYNEQFF. The CDR3 DNA sequence: TGTGCCAGCAGCTTGACGGGACTAGCGGGAAGATCCTACAATGAGCAGTTCTTC.

This clonotype appeared a few times. V and J are TRBV6-2 or TRBV6-3 and TRBJ1-2, with D maybe TRBD1 (5 bases). The CDR3 consists of 15 residues. V lost 2 bases to trimming and J lost 0 bases, with 10 bases between them. CDR1 is MNHEY, CDR2 SVGEGT, per germline. DNA for the CDR3: TGTGCCAGCAGTTACCCCGGGGGGACTAACTATGGCTACACCTTC. Translating it yields CASSYPGGTNYGYTF.